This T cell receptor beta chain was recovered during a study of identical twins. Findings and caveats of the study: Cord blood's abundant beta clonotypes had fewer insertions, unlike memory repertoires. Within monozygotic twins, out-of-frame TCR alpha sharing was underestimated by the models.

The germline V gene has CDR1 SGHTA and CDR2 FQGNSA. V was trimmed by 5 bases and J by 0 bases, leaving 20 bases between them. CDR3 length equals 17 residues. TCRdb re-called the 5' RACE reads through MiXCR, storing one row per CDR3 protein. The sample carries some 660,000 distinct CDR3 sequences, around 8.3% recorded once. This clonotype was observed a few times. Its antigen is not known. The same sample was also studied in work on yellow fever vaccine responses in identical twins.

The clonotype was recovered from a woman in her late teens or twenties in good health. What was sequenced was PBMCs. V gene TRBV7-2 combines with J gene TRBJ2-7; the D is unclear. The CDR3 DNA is TGTGCCAGCAGCACACCCAATCAATCGCTTAGCTCCTACGAGCAGTACTTC. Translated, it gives CASSTPNQSLSSYEQYF.